This entry is about one TCR beta chain. This entry comes from a study of control samples from healthy donors and cancer patients. The CDR3 has 17 residues. J was trimmed by 5 bases and V by 6 bases; bases with no gene match: 17. Germline CDR1 and CDR2: SQVTM and ANQGSEA. Assay: immunoSEQ multiplex PCR; the TCRdb copy retains only in-frame clones and omits some. The sample comprises approximately 190,000 clones, approximately 91% of which are singletons, and around 1.9% rests with the top ten. The sequence came from a man aged 30 to 39 in good health. Sequenced sample: blood. The V and J genes are TRBV29-1 and TRBJ2-3; 10 bases align to TRBD2. CDR3 protein: CSVLTELAGRLKDTQYF. Here the CDR3 DNA reads TGCAGCGTCCTGACGGAACTAGCGGGGCGACTCAAAGATACGCAGTATTTT.